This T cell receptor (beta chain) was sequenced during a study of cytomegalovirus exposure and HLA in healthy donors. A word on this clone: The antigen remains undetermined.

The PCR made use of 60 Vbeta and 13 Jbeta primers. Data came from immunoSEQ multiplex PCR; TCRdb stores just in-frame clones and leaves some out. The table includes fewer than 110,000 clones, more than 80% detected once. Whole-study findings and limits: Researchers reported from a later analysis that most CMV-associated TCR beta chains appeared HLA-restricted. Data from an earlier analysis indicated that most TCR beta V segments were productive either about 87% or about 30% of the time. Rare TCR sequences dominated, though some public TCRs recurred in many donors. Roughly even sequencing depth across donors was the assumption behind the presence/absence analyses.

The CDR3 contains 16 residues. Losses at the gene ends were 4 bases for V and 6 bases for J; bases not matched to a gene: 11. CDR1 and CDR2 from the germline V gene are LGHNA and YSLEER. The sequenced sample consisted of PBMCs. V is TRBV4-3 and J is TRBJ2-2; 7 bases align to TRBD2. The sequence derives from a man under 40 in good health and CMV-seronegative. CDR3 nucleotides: TGCGCCAGCAGCCTCCAAGGAGGGAGGGCCGCCGGGGAGCTGTTTTTT. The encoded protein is CASSLQGGRAAGELFF.